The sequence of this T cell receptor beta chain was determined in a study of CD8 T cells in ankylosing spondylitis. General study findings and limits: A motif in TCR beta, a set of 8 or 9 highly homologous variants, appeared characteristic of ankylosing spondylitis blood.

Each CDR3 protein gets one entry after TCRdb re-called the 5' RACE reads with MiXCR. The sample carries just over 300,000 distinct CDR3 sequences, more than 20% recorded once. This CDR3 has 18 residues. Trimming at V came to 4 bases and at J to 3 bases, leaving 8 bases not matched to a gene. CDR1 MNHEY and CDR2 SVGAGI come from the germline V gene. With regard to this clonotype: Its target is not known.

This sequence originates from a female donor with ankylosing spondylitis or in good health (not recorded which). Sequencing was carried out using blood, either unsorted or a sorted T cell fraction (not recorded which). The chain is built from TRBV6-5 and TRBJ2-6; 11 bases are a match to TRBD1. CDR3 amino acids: CASSLDPDRGHGANVLTF. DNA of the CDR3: TGTGCCAGCAGTTTAGACCCGGACAGGGGGCATGGGGCCAACGTCCTGACTTTC.